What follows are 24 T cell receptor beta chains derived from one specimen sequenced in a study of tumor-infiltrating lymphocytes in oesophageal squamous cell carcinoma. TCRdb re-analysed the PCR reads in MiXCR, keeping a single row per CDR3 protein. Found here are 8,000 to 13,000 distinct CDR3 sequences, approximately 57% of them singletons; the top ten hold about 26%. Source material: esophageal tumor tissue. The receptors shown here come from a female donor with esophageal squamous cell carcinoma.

The CDR3 protein is CASKAAYEQYF. The CDR3 DNA reads as TGTGCCAGCAAGGCGGCCTACGAGCAGTACTTC. The genes are TRBV6-6 and TRBJ2-7, with D uncertain. The germline V gene has CDR1 MNHNY and CDR2 SVGAGI (reference sequence). V was trimmed by 7 bases and J by 2 bases, leaving 6 bases between them. The length of the CDR3 is 11 residues.

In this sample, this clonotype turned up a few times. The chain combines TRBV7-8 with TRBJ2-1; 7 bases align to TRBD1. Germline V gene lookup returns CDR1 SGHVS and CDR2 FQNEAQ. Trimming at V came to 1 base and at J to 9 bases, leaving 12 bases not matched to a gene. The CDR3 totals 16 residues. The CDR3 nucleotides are TGTGCCAGCAGCTTAGGGGTCGTCACAGGGGTGGGTGAGCAGTTCTTC. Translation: CASSLGVVTGVGEQFF.

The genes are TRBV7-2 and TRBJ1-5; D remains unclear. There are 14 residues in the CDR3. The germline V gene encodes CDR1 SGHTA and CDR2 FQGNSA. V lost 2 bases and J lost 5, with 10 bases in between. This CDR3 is CASSLSPIHQPQHF. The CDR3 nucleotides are TGTGCCAGCAGCTTATCCCCTATTCATCAGCCCCAGCATTTT. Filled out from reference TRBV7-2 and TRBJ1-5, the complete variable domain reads GAGVSQSPSNKVTEKGKDVELRCDPISGHTALYWYRQSLGQGLEFLIYFQGNSAPDKSGLPSDRFSAERTGGSVSTLTIQRTQQEDSAVYLCASSLSPIHQPQHFGDGTRLSIL.

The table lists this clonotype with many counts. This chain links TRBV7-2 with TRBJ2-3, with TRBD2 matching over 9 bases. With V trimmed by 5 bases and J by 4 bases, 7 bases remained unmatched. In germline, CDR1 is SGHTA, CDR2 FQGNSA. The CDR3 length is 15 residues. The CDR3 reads CASSGQAGGADTQYF. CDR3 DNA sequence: TGTGCCAGCAGCGGACAAGCGGGAGGAGCAGATACGCAGTATTTT.

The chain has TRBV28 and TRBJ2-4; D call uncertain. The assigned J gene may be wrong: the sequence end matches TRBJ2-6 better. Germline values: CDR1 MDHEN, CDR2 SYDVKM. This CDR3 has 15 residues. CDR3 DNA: TGTGCCAGCAGCCTGTGGATTGCCGGGGCCAACGTCCTGACTTTC. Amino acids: CASSLWIAGANVLTF.

CDR3 sequence reads: CASSLRPTGQETQYF. Here the CDR3 DNA reads TGTGCCAGCAGCTTACGCCCGACAGGTCAAGAGACCCAGTACTTC. The chain links TRBV7-4 to TRBJ2-5; D perhaps matches TRBD1 (6 bases). CDR1 and CDR2 from the germline V gene are SGHVT and SQSDAQ. Deletions cut 2 bases from V and 2 bases from J, with 12 bases between. The CDR3 is 15 residues long.

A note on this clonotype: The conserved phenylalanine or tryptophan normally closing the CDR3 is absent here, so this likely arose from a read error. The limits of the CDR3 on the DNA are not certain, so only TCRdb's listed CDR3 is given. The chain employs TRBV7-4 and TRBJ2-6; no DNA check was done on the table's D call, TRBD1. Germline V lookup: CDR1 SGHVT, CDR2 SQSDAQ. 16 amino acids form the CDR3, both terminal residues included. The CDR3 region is CASSLAPRSHTQYFGA.

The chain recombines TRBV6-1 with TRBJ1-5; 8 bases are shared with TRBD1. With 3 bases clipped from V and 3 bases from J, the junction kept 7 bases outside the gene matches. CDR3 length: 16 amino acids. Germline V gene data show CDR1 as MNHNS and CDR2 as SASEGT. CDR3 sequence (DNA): TGTGCCAGCAGTGAGAGACAGGGGCCCGCCAATCAGCCCCAGCATTTT. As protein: CASSERQGPANQPQHF.

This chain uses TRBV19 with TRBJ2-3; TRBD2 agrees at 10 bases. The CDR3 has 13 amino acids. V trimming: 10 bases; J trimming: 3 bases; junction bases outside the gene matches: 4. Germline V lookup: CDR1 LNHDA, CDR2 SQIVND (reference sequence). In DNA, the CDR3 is TGTGCCACTTTACTAGCGGGAACAGATACGCAGTATTTT. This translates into CATLLAGTDTQYF.

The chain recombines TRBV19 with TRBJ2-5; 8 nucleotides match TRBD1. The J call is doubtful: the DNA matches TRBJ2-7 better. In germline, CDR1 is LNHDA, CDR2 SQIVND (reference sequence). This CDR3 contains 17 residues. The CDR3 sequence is CASSDPRGQDASYEQYF. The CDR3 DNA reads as TGTGCCAGTAGTGACCCAAGGGGACAGGACGCTTCTTACGAGCAGTACTTC.

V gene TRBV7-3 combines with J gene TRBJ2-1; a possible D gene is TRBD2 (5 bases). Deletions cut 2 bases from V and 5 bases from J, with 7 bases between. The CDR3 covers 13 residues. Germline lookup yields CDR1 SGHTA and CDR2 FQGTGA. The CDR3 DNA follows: TGTGCCAGCAGCTTAGGACTGAACAATGAGCAGTTCTTC. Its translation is CASSLGLNNEQFF.

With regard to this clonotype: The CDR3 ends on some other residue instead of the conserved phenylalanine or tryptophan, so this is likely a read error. The CDR3 is CASSLRPSGGVGNEQFL. The CDR3 region has the DNA TGTGCCAGCAGCTTAAGGCCTAGCGGGGGGGTGGGCAATGAGCAGTTCTTA. The chain couples TRBV7-3 to TRBJ2-7, with 12 bases identical to TRBD2. The J call may be wrong; the DNA end is better matched by TRBJ2-1. In germline, CDR1 is SGHTA, CDR2 FQGTGA. The CDR3 loop spans 17 amino acids.

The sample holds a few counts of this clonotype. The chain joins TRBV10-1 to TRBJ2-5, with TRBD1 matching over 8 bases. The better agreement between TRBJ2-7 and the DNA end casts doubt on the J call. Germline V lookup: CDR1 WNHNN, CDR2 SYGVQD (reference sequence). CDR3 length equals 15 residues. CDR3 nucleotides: TGCGCCAGCAGTGAATCCTTGGACAGGGCCTACGAGCAGTACTTC. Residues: CASSESLDRAYEQYF.

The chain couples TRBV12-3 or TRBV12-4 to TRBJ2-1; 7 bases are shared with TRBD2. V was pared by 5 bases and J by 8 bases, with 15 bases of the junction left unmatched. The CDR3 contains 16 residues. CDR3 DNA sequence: TGTGCCAGCAGTGCTAGCGGAAATACCCAGTGGTATGAGCAGTTCTTC. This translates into CASSASGNTQWYEQFF.

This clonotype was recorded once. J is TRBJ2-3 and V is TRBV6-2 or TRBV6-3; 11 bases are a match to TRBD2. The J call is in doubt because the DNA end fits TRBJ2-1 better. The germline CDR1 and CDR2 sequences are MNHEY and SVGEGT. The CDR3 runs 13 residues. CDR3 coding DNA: TGTGCCAGCAGTTACACTAGCGGGAGTGAGCAGTTCTTC. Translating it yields CASSYTSGSEQFF.

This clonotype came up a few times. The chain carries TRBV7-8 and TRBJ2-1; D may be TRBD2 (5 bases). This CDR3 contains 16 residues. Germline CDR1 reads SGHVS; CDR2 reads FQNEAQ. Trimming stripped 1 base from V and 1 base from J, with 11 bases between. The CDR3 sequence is CASSLVPSPSYNEQFF. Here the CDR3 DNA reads TGTGCCAGCAGCTTAGTGCCTAGCCCTTCCTACAATGAGCAGTTCTTC.

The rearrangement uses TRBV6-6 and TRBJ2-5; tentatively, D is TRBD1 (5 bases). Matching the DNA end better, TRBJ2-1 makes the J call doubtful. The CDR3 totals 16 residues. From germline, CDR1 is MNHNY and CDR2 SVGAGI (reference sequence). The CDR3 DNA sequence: TGTGCCAGCAGTGATATCCAGGGTCGCTCCTACAATGAGCAGTTCTTC. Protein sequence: CASSDIQGRSYNEQFF.

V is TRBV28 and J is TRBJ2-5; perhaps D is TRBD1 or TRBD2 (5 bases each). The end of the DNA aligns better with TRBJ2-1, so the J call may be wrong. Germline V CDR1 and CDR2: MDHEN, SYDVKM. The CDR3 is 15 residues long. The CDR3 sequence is CASSLGGRSYNEQFF. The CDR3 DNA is TGTGCCAGCAGTTTAGGGGGAAGGTCCTACAATGAGCAGTTCTTC.

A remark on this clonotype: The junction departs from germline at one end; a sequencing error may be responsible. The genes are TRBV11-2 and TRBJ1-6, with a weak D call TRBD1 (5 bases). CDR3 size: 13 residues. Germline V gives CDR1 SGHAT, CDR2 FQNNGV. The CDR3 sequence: CASSLGGPTEQYF. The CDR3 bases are TGTGCCAGCAGCTTAGGGGGACCCACCGAGCAGTACTTT.

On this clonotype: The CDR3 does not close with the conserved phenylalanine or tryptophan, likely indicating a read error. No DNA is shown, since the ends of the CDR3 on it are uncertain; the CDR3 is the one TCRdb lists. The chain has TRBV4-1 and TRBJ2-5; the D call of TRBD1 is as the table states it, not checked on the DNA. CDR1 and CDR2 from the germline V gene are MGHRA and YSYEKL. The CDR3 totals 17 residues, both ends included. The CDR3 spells CASSYSTDPYYGYTFGS.

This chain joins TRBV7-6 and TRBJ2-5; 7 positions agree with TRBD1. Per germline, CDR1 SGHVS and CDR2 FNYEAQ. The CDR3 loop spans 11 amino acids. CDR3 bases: TGTGTCACAGGGGTTCAAGAGACCCAGTACTTC. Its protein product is CVTGVQETQYF.

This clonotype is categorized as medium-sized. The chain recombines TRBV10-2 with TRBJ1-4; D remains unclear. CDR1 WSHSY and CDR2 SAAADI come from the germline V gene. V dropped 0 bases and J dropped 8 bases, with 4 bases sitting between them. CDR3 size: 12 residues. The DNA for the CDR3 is TGCGCCAGCAGTGAGTCAGGAGAAAAACTGTTTTTT. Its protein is CASSESGEKLFF.

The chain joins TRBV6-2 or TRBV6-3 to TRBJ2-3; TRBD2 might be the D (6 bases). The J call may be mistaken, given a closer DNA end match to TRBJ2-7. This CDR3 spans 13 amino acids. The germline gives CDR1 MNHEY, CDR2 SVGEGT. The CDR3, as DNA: TGTGCCAGCATGGGGCTAGCGCCTCTGGAGCAGTACTTC. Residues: CASMGLAPLEQYF.

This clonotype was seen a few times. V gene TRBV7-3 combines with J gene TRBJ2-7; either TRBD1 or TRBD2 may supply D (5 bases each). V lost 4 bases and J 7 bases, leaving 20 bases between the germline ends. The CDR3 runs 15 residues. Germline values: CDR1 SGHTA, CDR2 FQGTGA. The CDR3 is CASSSSGGSYNEQYF. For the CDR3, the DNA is TGTGCCAGCAGCTCAAGTGGGGGTTCCTACAATGAGCAGTACTTC.